This paragraph covers one T cell receptor (beta chain) sequence. The target antigen is unknown. The junction does not match germline at one end; this may be a read error. RNA was extracted from bulk tissue without any cell sorting. Between August and November 2014, newly diagnosed, chemotherapy-naive lung cancer patients underwent thoracic surgery in China. These data come from a study of tumor and adjacent non-tumor tissue in lung cancer. Study as a whole: Each sample yielded 4 million to 5 million productive TCRbeta reads on average. Overall study findings and caveats: Compared with tumor, normal lung showed significantly lower TCR diversity. Tumor repertoires had a smaller top 100 clone share than normal lung.

Three rounds of nested PCR, following a modified ARM-PCR protocol, produced the TCRbeta library. One entry per CDR3 protein, called by TCRdb with MiXCR from the multiplex PCR reads. Here the sample spans about 93,000 distinct CDR3 sequences, 67% being singletons. The CDR3 sequence is 16 residues long. Germline CDR1 and CDR2: LGHNA and YNFKEQ. The rearrangement uses TRBV4-2 and TRBJ2-4; D is unresolved. The sample was lung tumor tissue. The receptor was isolated from a man in his 60s with non-small cell lung cancer. CDR3: CVSCQDAVPPANIRYF. The CDR3 nucleotides read TGTGTCAGCTGCCAAGATGCGGTCCCCCCAGCGAACATTAGGTACTTC.